Sequencing of this T cell receptor (beta chain) was carried out in a study of cytomegalovirus exposure and HLA in healthy donors. Overall study results and limits: From TCR beta sequences, most subjects' HLA-A and HLA-B alleles were reportedly predicted accurately. Fewer N-insertions than the approximately 680-donor mean were reportedly shown by an Asian-associated ancestry cluster in a later analysis.

The PCR was carried out with 60 Vbeta primers and 13 Jbeta primers. Sequencing was performed with immunoSEQ multiplex PCR; in TCRdb, only in-frame clones are kept and a portion is missing. The table shows more than 90,000 clones, with approximately 71% occurring only once. A note on this clone: Its antigen is unidentified.

Trimming cost V 2 bases and J 8 bases, with 6 bases left between them. The germline V gene has CDR1 MDHEN and CDR2 SYDVKM. The CDR3 consists of 11 residues. This receptor was identified in a female donor in good health and CMV-seronegative. V usage is TRBV28 and J usage is TRBJ1-2, with D hard to call. The sample comprised PBMCs. CDR3 bases: TGTGCCAGCAGTTTAGCGGGGGGCTACACCTTC. Its protein product is CASSLAGGYTF.